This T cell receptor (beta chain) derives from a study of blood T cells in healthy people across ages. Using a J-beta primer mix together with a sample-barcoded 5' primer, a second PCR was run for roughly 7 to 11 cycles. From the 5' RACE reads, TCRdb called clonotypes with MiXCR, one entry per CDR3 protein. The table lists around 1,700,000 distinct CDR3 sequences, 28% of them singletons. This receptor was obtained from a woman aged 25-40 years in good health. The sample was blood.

This CDR3 reads CASSEPAGGLYNEQFF. Here the CDR3 DNA reads TGTGCCAGCAGTGAACCAGCGGGAGGACTTTACAATGAGCAGTTCTTC. The chain joins TRBV2 to TRBJ2-1, with TRBD2 matching 9 bases. V trimming: 2 bases; J trimming: 4 bases; junction bases outside the gene matches: 6. The CDR3 loop spans 16 amino acids. Germline V gene sequence: CDR1 SNHLY, CDR2 FYNNEI.